This TCR beta chain was recovered during a study of blood T cell repertoires in COVID-19. Across the study: The United States, Italy and Spain provided the acute and convalescent COVID-19 samples. The cDNA or gDNA used as material had been derived from T cells, B-cell-depleted T cells, or PBMCs.

The length of the CDR3 is 15 residues. Per the germline V gene, CDR1 is SGHTA and CDR2 is FQGNSA. J was trimmed by 8 bases and V by 5 bases; bases with no gene match: 13. This clone has just a few counts. This table comes from immunoSEQ multiplex PCR, and its TCRdb copy is limited to in-frame clones, with some not included. The data show some 200,000 clones, approximately 89% seen once. Sample: peripheral blood. The V call is TRBV7-2, the J call TRBJ1-2, with 8 bases aligning to TRBD1. The origin of this receptor is a woman aged 40 to 49 with acute or convalescent COVID-19. The DNA of the CDR3 is TGTGCCAGCAGCCCGAGCGGGACAGGTTTTGAAGGCTACACCTTC. As protein: CASSPSGTGFEGYTF.